Listed here are 11 T cell receptor beta chains from one sample, sequenced in a study of cytomegalovirus exposure and HLA in healthy donors. Vbeta (60) and Jbeta (13) primers were used in the PCR. Using immunoSEQ multiplex PCR, the repertoire was profiled, and TCRdb retains in-frame clones only, with some absent. This sample's table reports tens of thousands of clones. The material sequenced was PBMCs. These receptors were obtained from a young man in good health and CMV-seropositive.

The rearrangement uses TRBV5-1 and TRBJ1-2; D is possibly TRBD1 (5 bases). This CDR3 comprises 15 residues. Germline V CDR1 and CDR2: SGHRS, YFSETQ. V was shortened by 1 base and J by 0 bases, with 10 bases between the two germline ends. CDR3 in amino acids: CASSLFTGPNYGYTF. CDR3 DNA sequence: TGCGCCAGCAGCTTGTTTACAGGCCCTAACTATGGCTACACCTTC.

The chain couples TRBV9 to TRBJ2-3; tentatively, D is TRBD2 (7 bases). This CDR3 region has 16 residues. The V end lost 0 bases, the J end lost 4 bases, and 15 bases lay between the germline ends. The germline V gene has CDR1 SGDLS and CDR2 YYNGEE. The CDR3 is CASSVEGRGGPDTQYF. The CDR3 coding sequence is TGTGCCAGCAGCGTAGAGGGGAGGGGGGGCCCAGATACGCAGTATTTT.

J is TRBJ1-6 and V is TRBV7-9, with a weak D call TRBD1 (5 bases). The CDR3 spans 15 residues. Per the germline V gene, CDR1 is SEHNR and CDR2 is FQNEAQ (reference sequence). Trimming removed 4 bases from V and 15 bases from J, with 22 bases in between. The CDR3 DNA sequence: TGTGCCAGCAGCTCATCGCCCGCAAAGCAGGGTTACCTCCACTTT. Amino acid sequence: CASSSSPAKQGYLHF.

The chain has TRBV5-1 and TRBJ2-1, with TRBD1 identical over 7 bases. The germline V gene has CDR1 SGHRS and CDR2 YFSETQ. The CDR3 covers 15 residues. V lost 1 base, J lost 5 bases, and 6 bases stayed unmatched. This CDR3 reads CASSLTPTGDNEQFF. The CDR3, as DNA: TGCGCCAGCAGCTTGACCCCAACAGGGGACAATGAGCAGTTCTTC.

The gene calls are TRBV30 and TRBJ1-5; D remains ambiguous. V shed 1 base and J shed 7 bases, with 11 bases lying between them. The CDR3 runs 13 residues. Germline V gene sequence: CDR1 GTSNPN, CDR2 SVGIG (reference sequence). The CDR3 DNA is TGTGCCTGGAGTGGTCAGGCTCGCCAGCCCCAGCATTTT. Its protein product is CAWSGQARQPQHF.

The chain joins TRBV30 to TRBJ1-3, with 8 bases matching TRBD1. CDR3 length: 13 amino acids. The V gene end was trimmed by 8 bases and the J gene end by 2 bases; junction bases not matched to a gene: 5. CDR1 and CDR2 (germline): GTSNPN, SVGIG (reference sequence). The chain's CDR3 is CAKTGAAGNTIYF. Here the CDR3 DNA reads TGTGCCAAGACAGGGGCGGCTGGAAACACCATATATTTT. The full variable domain, rest sourced from reference TRBV30 and TRBJ1-3, is SQTIHQWPATLVQPVGSPLSLECTVEGTSNPNLYWYRQAAGRGLQLLFYSVGIGQISSEVPQNLSASRPQDRQFILSSKKLLLSDSGFYLCAKTGAAGNTIYFGEGSWLTVV.

The rearrangement uses TRBV5-1 and TRBJ2-3, with TRBD2 identical over 9 bases. The CDR3 covers 18 residues. Germline V gene data show CDR1 as SGHRS and CDR2 as YFSETQ. J gave up 2 bases and V 1 base, and 11 bases lay outside the gene matches. DNA of the CDR3: TGCGCCAGCAGCTTGTTACTAGCGGGCGCGTCCGCCACAGATACGCAGTATTTT. It encodes CASSLLLAGASATDTQYF.

The CDR3 reads CAWRNTGGAEGYTF. For the CDR3, the DNA is TGTGCCTGGAGAAATACAGGGGGCGCAGAGGGCTACACCTTC. This rearrangement joins TRBV30 to TRBJ1-2; 9 bases are shared with TRBD1. The CDR3 spans 14 residues. J was trimmed by 8 bases and V by 3 bases; bases with no gene match: 10. Germline V gene data show CDR1 as GTSNPN and CDR2 as SVGIG (reference sequence).

This chain uses TRBV6-5 with TRBJ2-7; 9 bases map to TRBD1. V lost 2 bases and J lost 7; bases outside the gene matches: 9. The CDR3 sequence is 15 residues long. Germline CDR1 MNHEY, CDR2 SVGAGI. Here the CDR3 reads CASSYTGQGSGEQYF. CDR3 DNA sequence: TGTGCCAGCAGTTACACAGGACAGGGGTCGGGGGAGCAGTACTTC.

J is TRBJ2-7 and V is TRBV4-1; no clear D gene. The CDR3 extends over 12 amino acids. Germline assignment: CDR1 MGHRA and CDR2 YSYEKL. Trimming shortened V by 2 bases and J by 5 bases, and 7 bases separated the two germline ends. The CDR3 DNA reads TGCGCCAGCAGCCAAAGTGCGGACGAGCAGTACTTC. Translation: CASSQSADEQYF.

The rearrangement joins TRBV18 to TRBJ2-7; perhaps TRBD2 as D (5 bases). V lost 4 bases, J lost 3 bases, and 13 bases lay in between. CDR3 length: 14 residues. Germline loops: CDR1 KGHSH, CDR2 LQKENI. This CDR3 is CASSLALGDYEQYF. The CDR3 bases are TGTGCCAGCTCACTAGCTCTCGGGGACTACGAGCAGTACTTC.